This T cell receptor (beta chain) was sequenced in a study of T cells of healthy individuals. This CDR3 has 14 residues. Germline V gene data show CDR1 as SQVTM and CDR2 as ANQGSEA. The trim removed 3 bases at V and 4 bases at J, leaving 3 bases unmatched. In TCRdb, the 5' RACE reads were re-called with MiXCR into one record per CDR3 protein. This table has nearly 100,000 distinct CDR3 sequences, approximately 16% appearing once. The sequence was collected from a human donor in good health. The V call is TRBV29-1, the J call TRBJ2-1, with 10 bases identical to TRBD2. CDR3 sequence: CSVDTAGGYNEQFF. In DNA, the CDR3 is TGCAGCGTTGATACAGCGGGAGGGTACAATGAGCAGTTCTTC.